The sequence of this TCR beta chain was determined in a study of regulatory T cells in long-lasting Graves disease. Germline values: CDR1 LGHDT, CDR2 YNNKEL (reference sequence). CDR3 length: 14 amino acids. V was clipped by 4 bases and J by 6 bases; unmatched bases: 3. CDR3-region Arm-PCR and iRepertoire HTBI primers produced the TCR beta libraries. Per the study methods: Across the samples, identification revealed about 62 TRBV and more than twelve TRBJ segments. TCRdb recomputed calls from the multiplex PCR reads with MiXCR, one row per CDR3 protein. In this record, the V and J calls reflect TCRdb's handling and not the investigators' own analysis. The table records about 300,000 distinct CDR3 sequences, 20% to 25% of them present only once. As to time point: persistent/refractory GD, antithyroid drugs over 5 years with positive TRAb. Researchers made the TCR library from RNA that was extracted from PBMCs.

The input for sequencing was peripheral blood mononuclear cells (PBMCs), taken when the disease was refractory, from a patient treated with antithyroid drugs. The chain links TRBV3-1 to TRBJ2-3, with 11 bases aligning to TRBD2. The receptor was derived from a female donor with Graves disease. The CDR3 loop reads CASSPLAGDDTQYF. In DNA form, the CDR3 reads TGTGCCAGCAGCCCACTAGCGGGAGACGATACGCAGTATTTT.